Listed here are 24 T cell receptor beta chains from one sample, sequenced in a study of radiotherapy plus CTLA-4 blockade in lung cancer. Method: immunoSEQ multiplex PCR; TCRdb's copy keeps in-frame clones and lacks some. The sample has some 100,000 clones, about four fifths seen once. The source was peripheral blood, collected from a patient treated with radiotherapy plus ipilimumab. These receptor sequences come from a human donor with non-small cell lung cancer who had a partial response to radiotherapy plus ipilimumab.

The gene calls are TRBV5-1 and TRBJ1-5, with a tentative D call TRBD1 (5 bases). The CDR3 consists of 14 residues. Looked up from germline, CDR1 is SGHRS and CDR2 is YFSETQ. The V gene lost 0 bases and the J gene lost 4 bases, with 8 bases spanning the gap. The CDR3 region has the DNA TGCGCCAGCAGCTTGGGACAGCAAAATCAGCCCCAGCATTTT. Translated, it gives CASSLGQQNQPQHF.

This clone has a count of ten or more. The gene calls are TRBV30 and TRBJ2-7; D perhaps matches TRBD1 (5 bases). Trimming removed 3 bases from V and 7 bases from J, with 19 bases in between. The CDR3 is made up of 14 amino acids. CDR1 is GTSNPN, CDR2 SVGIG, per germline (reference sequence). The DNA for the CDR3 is TGTGCCTGGAGCTTGGGGCAGCCGCTTGGTGAGCAGTACTTC. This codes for CAWSLGQPLGEQYF.

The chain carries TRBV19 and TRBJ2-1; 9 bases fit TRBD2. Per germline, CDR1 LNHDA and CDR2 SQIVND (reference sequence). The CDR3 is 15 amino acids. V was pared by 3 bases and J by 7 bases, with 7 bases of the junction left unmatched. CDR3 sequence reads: CASSMLRGRANEQFF. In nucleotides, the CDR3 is TGTGCCAGTAGTATGCTCCGCGGGAGGGCGAATGAGCAGTTCTTC.

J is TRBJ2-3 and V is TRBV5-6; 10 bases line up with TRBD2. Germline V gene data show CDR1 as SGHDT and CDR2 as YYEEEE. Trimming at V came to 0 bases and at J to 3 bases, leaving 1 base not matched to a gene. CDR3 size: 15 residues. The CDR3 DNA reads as TGTGCCAGCAGCTTGGTAGCGGGAGGAACAGATACGCAGTATTTT. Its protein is CASSLVAGGTDTQYF.

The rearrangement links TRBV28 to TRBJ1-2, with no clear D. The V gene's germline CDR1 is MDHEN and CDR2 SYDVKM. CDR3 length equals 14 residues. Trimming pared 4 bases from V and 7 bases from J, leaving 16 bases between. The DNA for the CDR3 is TGTGCCAGCAGTTCCAGCCGATCCGGGTTTGGCTACACCTTC. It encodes CASSSSRSGFGYTF.

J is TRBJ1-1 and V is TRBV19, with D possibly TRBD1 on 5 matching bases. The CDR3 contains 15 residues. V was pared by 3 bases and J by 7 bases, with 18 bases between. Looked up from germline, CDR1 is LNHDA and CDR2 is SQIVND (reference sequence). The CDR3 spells CASSIIGAPLIEAFF. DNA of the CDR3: TGTGCCAGTAGTATTATAGGGGCCCCGTTGATTGAAGCTTTCTTT.

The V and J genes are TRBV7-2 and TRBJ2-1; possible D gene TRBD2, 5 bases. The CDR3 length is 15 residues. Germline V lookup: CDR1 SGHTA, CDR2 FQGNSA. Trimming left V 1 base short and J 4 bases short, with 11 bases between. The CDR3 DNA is TGTGCCAGCAGCTTAGGTCCGGGAACTTACAATGAGCAGTTCTTC. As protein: CASSLGPGTYNEQFF.

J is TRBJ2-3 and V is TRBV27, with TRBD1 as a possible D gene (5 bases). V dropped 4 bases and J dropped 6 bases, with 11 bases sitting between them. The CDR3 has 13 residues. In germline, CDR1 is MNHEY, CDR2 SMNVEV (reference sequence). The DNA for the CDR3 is TGTGCCAGCAGTTCCCAGGGCCTTGATACGCAGTATTTT. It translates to CASSSQGLDTQYF.

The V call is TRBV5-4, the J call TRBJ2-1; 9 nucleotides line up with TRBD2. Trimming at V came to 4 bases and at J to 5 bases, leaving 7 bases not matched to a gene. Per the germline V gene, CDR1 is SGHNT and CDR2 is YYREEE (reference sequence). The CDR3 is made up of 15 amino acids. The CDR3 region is CASSPAGGRNNEQFF. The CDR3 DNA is TGTGCCAGCAGCCCAGCGGGAGGTCGGAACAATGAGCAGTTCTTC.

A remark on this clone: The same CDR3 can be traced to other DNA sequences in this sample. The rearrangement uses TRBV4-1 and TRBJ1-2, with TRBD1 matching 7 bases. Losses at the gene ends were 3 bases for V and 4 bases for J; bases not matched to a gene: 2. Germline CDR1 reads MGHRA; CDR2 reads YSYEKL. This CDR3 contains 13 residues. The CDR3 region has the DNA TGCGCCAGCAGCCAGGGACAGATCTATGGCTACACCTTC. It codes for CASSQGQIYGYTF.

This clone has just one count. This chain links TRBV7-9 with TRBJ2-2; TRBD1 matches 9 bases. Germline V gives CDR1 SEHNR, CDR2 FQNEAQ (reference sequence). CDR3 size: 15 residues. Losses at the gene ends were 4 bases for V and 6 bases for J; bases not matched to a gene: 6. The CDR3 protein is CASSSTGTGSGELFF. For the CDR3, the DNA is TGTGCCAGCAGCTCCACCGGGACAGGGTCCGGGGAGCTGTTTTTT.

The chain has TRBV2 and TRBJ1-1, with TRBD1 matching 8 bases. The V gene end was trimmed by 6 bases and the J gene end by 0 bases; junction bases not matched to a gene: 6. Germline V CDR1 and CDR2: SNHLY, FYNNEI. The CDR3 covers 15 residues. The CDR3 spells CASSQQGAMNTEAFF. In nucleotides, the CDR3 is TGTGCCAGCAGCCAGCAGGGGGCTATGAACACTGAAGCTTTCTTT.

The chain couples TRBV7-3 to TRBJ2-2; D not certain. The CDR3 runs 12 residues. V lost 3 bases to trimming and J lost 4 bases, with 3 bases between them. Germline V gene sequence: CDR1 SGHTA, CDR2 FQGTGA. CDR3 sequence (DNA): TGTGCCAGCAGCTTCGGCACCGGGGAGCTGTTTTTT. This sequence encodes CASSFGTGELFF.

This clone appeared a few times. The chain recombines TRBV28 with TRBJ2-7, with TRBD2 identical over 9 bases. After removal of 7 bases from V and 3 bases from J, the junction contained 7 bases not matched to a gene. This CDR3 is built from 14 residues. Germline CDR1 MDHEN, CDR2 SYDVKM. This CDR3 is CASTLAGIIYEQYF. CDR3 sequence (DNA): TGTGCCAGCACCCTAGCGGGGATCATCTACGAGCAGTACTTC.

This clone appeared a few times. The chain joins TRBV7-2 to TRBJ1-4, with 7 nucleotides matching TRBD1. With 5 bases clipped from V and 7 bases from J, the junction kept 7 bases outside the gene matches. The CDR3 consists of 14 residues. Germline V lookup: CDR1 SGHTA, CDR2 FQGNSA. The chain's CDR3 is CASSPTGIGEKLFF. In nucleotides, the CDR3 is TGTGCCAGCAGCCCGACAGGGATCGGTGAAAAACTGTTTTTT.

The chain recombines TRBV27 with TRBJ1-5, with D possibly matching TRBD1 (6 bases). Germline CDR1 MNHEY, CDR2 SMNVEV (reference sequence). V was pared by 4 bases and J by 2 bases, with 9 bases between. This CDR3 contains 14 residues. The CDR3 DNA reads TGTGCCAGCAGTTCGAACAGGGGCAATCAGCCCCAGCATTTT. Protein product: CASSSNRGNQPQHF.

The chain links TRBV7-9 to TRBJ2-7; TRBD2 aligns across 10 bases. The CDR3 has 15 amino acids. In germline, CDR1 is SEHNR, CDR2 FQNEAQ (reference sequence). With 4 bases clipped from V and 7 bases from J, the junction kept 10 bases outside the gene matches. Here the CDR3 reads CASSSLAGVLVEQYF. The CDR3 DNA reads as TGTGCCAGCAGCTCTCTAGCGGGAGTGTTGGTAGAGCAGTACTTC.

CDR3 loop: CASSPLGLRTDTQYF. The CDR3 region has the DNA TGTGCCAGCAGTCCCCTGGGGCTACGCACAGATACGCAGTATTTT. The V call is TRBV28, the J call TRBJ2-3; tentatively, D is TRBD1 (5 bases). Germline lookup yields CDR1 MDHEN and CDR2 SYDVKM. V lost 5 bases and J lost 1, with 13 bases in between. This CDR3 region has 15 residues.

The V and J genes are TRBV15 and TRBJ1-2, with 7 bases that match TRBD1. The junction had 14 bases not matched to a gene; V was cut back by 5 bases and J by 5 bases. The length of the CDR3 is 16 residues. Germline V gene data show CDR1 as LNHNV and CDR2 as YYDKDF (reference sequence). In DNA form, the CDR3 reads TGTGCCACCAGCGGCATGAACAGGGGAATCCGGTATGGCTACACCTTC. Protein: CATSGMNRGIRYGYTF.

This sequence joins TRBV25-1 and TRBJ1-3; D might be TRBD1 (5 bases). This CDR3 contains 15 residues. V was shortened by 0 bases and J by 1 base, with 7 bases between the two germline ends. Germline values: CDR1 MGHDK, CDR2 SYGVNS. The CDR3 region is CASSEYGGSGNTIYF. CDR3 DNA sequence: TGTGCCAGCAGTGAATACGGGGGTTCTGGAAACACCATATATTTT.

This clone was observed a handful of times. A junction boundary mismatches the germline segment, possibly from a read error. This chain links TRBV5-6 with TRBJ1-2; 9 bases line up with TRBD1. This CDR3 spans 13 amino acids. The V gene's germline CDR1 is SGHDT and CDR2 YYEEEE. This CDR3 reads CASSLVGTGKSGF. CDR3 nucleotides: TGTGCCAGCAGCTTGGTTGGGACAGGGAAGTCAGGTTTC.

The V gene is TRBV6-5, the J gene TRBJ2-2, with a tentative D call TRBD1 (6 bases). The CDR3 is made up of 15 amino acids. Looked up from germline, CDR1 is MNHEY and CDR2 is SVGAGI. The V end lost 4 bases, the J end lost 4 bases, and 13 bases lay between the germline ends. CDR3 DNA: TGTGCCAGCAGTTGGCTTCAGGGGACCACCGGGGAGCTGTTTTTT. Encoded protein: CASSWLQGTTGELFF.

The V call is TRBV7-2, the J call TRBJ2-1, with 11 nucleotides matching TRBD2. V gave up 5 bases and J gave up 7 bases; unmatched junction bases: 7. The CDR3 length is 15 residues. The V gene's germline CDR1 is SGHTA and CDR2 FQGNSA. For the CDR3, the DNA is TGTGCCAGCAGCGAAACTAGCGGGAGCTGGAATGAGCAGTTCTTC. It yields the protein CASSETSGSWNEQFF.

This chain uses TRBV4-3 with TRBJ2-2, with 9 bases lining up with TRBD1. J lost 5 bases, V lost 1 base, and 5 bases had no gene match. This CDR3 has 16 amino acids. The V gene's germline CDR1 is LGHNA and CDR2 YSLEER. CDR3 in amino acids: CASSQAGTGRTGELFF. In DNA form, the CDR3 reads TGCGCCAGCAGCCAAGCCGGGACAGGGAGAACCGGGGAGCTGTTTTTT.